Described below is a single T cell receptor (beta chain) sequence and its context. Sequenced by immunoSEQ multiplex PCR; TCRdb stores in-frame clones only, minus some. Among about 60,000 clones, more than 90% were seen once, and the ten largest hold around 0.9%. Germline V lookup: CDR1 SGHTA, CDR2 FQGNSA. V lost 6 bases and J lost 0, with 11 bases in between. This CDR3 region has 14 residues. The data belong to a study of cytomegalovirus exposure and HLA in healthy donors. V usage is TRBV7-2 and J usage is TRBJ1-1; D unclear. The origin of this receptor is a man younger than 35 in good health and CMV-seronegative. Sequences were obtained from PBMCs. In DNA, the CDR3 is TGTGCCAGCAGAATCTCGGGTTTGAACACTGAAGCTTTCTTT. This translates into CASRISGLNTEAFF.